This TCR beta chain was recovered during a study of neoadjuvant anti-PD-1 for oral cavity cancer. In the study overall: Before surgery, most patients got three to four biweekly 3 mg/kg nivolumab doses. Patients without progression received a fourth nivolumab dose around day 43, then surgical resection on days 50-56.

These newly diagnosed stage II-IVA oral cavity squamous cell carcinoma patients had no prior systemic or radiation treatment. Analysis of PBMCs was direct, with no culture step. Germline V CDR1 and CDR2: LNHDA, SQIVND (reference sequence). This CDR3 has 15 residues. Trimming stripped 4 bases from V and 4 bases from J, with 13 bases between. Sequenced by immunoSEQ multiplex PCR; TCRdb stores in-frame clones only, minus some. The sample has roughly 13,000 clones; less than 75% are singletons. The starting material was PBMCs, obtained before nivolumab (anti-PD-1) treatment. The clonotype originates from a person aged 40 to 85 with oral cavity squamous cell carcinoma. V is TRBV19 and J is TRBJ2-2; TRBD2 is a possible D gene (5 bases). The CDR3, as DNA: TGTGCCAGTAGTACCTCCGGGATCACCACCGGGGAGCTGTTTTTT. It codes for CASSTSGITTGELFF.